Sequencing of this T cell receptor (beta chain) was carried out in a study of CD8 T cells in Susac syndrome. The J segment lost 4 bases and the V segment lost 3 bases, leaving 1 base of the junction unmatched. The CDR3 covers 13 residues. Germline values: CDR1 SQVTM, CDR2 ANQGSEA. CD8+ and CD4+ T cells from blood underwent TCR beta sequencing. Reverse transcription of about 0.5 to 1 ug RNA used random hexamers. TCRdb itself ran the immunoSEQ multiplex PCR reads through MiXCR, one entry per CDR3 protein. Altogether around 170,000 distinct CDR3 sequences are present, about 91% being singletons, with the ten largest covering roughly 0.08%. This clonotype was seen only a few times.

The TCR was taken from a human donor in good health. The sample was CD4+ T cells from PBMCs. V is TRBV29-1 and J is TRBJ2-2; the match to TRBD2 covers 8 bases. The CDR3 loop reads CSVDSGVTGELFF. CDR3 coding DNA: TGCAGCGTTGATAGCGGGGTCACCGGGGAGCTGTTTTTT.